Each of the 30 T cell receptor beta chains below was sequenced from the same sample in a study of T-cell reconstitution after alpha-beta-depleted transplantation in children. Unique molecular identifiers were used to barcode this TCRbeta library. TCRdb used MiXCR to reprocess the PCR reads, holding one entry per CDR3 protein. The sample has around 200,000 distinct CDR3 sequences; 8.5% to 10% are singletons. The material was PBMCs from the stem cell graft donor, obtained from the stem cell graft. Every receptor here comes from a human donor who donated a stem cell graft to a child with acute lymphoblastic leukemia.

The chain has TRBV4-1 and TRBJ1-2; D gene unclear. Germline CDR1 reads MGHRA; CDR2 reads YSYEKL. The V gene lost 0 bases and the J gene lost 4 bases, with 6 bases spanning the gap. This CDR3 spans 13 amino acids. CDR3 DNA: TGCGCCAGCAGCCAAGAACCCAGCTATGGCTACACCTTC. This translates into CASSQEPSYGYTF.

The chain carries TRBV18 and TRBJ2-7; no reliable D call. Germline values: CDR1 KGHSH, CDR2 LQKENI. V was pared by 0 bases and J by 4 bases, with 7 bases between. There are 13 residues in the CDR3. The CDR3 DNA sequence: TGTGCCAGCTCACCACCGTGGCAGTACGAGCAGTACTTC. This sequence encodes CASSPPWQYEQYF.

This clonotype turned up a few times. The gene calls are TRBV7-9 and TRBJ1-2; no firm D call. Trimming stripped 3 bases from V and 4 bases from J, with 12 bases between. This CDR3 is 14 amino acids long. CDR1 and CDR2 (germline): SEHNR, FQNEAQ (reference sequence). The CDR3 loop is CASSLEGFGYGYTF. CDR3 sequence (DNA): TGTGCCAGCAGCTTGGAAGGTTTTGGCTATGGCTACACCTTC.

This clonotype was counted ten times or more. The rearrangement links TRBV11-2 to TRBJ2-3; no clear D gene. Germline V gene lookup returns CDR1 SGHAT and CDR2 FQNNGV. This CDR3 has 13 amino acids. Trimming removed 4 bases from V and 2 bases from J, with 7 bases in between. In DNA form, the CDR3 reads TGTGCCAGCAGCTCCGACTTCACAGATACGCAGTATTTT. Translated, it gives CASSSDFTDTQYF.

V usage is TRBV18 and J usage is TRBJ2-7, with D possibly being TRBD1 (5 bases). V lost 3 bases, J lost 2 bases, and 23 bases lay in between. Germline CDR1 KGHSH, CDR2 LQKENI. The length of the CDR3 is 18 residues. The CDR3 protein is CASSPSLGGRVKTYEQYF. DNA for the CDR3: TGTGCCAGCTCACCCTCCCTTGGCGGCAGGGTGAAGACCTACGAGCAGTACTTC.

The chain employs TRBV20-1 and TRBJ2-7; 10 bases agree with TRBD1. V trimming: 2 bases; J trimming: 5 bases; junction bases outside the gene matches: 15. The CDR3 is 17 amino acids. The germline gives CDR1 DFQATT, CDR2 SNEGSKA (reference sequence). The CDR3 region is CSARSYLPGQGSHEQYF. The DNA for the CDR3 is TGCAGTGCTAGATCCTATCTTCCGGGACAGGGGAGCCACGAGCAGTACTTC.

This clonotype was seen a handful of times. This sequence joins TRBV27 and TRBJ1-4; D possibly corresponds to TRBD1 (6 bases). The CDR3 spans 13 residues. V gave up 3 bases and J gave up 8 bases, with 10 bases separating them. Germline-derived CDR1 and CDR2 are MNHEY and SMNVEV (reference sequence). CDR3 sequence reads: CASSFWTAEKLFF. The CDR3 DNA reads TGTGCCAGCAGTTTTTGGACAGCAGAAAAACTGTTTTTT.

This clonotype was found many times. CDR3 protein: CASSLVPGGERETQYF. The CDR3, as DNA: TGTGCCAGCAGCTTAGTTCCAGGGGGCGAGAGAGAGACCCAGTACTTC. The J gene is TRBJ2-5, the V gene TRBV7-9; 8 bases line up with TRBD1. J was trimmed by 4 bases and V by 1 base; bases with no gene match: 8. The CDR3 runs to 16 residues. Germline assignment: CDR1 SEHNR and CDR2 FQNEAQ (reference sequence). The variable domain in full, completed from reference TRBV7-9 and TRBJ2-5, reads DTGVSQNPRHKITKRGQNVTFRCDPISEHNRLYWYRQTLGQGPEFLTYFQNEAQLEKSRLLSDRFSAERPKGSFSTLEIQRTEQGDSAMYLCASSLVPGGERETQYFGPGTRLLVL.

This clonotype came up many times. This chain links TRBV29-1 with TRBJ1-1; D remains unclear. CDR3 length: 11 amino acids. The V gene lost 4 bases and the J gene lost 0 bases, with 3 bases spanning the gap. Germline V gene sequence: CDR1 SQVTM, CDR2 ANQGSEA. The CDR3 is CSVVVNTEAFF. The CDR3, as DNA: TGCAGCGTTGTGGTGAACACTGAAGCTTTCTTT.

This clonotype was seen many times. The chain has TRBV5-1 and TRBJ2-2; 13 bases agree with TRBD2. Trimming at V came to 2 bases and at J to 2 bases, leaving 6 bases not matched to a gene. CDR1 and CDR2 (germline): SGHRS, YFSETQ. This CDR3 spans 18 amino acids. The chain's CDR3 is CASSFTTSGGPNTGELFF. In nucleotides, the CDR3 is TGCGCCAGCAGCTTCACGACTAGCGGGGGGCCAAACACCGGGGAGCTGTTTTTT.

The CDR3 DNA sequence: TGTGCCAGCAGGGCTAGCCGGATGTACAATGAGCAGTTCTTC. As protein: CASRASRMYNEQFF. The chain carries TRBV6-1 and TRBJ2-1; D possibly corresponds to TRBD2 (5 bases). The CDR3 covers 14 residues. The germline gives CDR1 MNHNS, CDR2 SASEGT. V was clipped by 6 bases and J by 4 bases, with 13 bases between them.

This clonotype was recorded at least ten times. CDR3 sequence reads: CSVGDSTGVGQPQHF. The CDR3 DNA reads TGCAGCGTCGGCGATTCGACAGGGGTGGGCCAGCCCCAGCATTTT. The chain uses TRBV29-1 and TRBJ1-5; 8 nucleotides match TRBD1. This CDR3 contains 15 residues. Germline lookup yields CDR1 SQVTM and CDR2 ANQGSEA. V shed 6 bases and J 7 bases; nucleotides not matched to a gene: 14.

The table lists this clonotype with a few counts. This chain links TRBV12-3 or TRBV12-4 with TRBJ2-2; a possible D gene is TRBD1 (5 bases). The CDR3 consists of 15 residues. V lost 3 bases and J lost 1, with 9 bases in between. The CDR3 bases are TGTGCCAGCAGTTTCGGCCAGGGGAACACCGGGGAGCTGTTTTTT. Translation: CASSFGQGNTGELFF.

This clonotype was found many times. The chain employs TRBV7-2 and TRBJ1-5; D is perhaps TRBD1 (6 bases). Trimming cost V 0 bases and J 5 bases, with 11 bases left between them. The V gene's germline CDR1 is SGHTA and CDR2 FQGNSA. This CDR3 is 15 amino acids long. The CDR3 spells CASSLAAQGHQPQHF. The CDR3 DNA reads as TGTGCCAGCAGCTTAGCGGCACAGGGTCATCAGCCCCAGCATTTT.

This clonotype was observed at least ten times. This rearrangement joins TRBV29-1 to TRBJ1-1; unclear D gene. Trimming cost V 4 bases and J 1 base, with 7 bases left between them. The CDR3 is 12 amino acids. Per the germline V gene, CDR1 is SQVTM and CDR2 is ANQGSEA. The CDR3 region is CSVVQTNTEAFF. The CDR3 nucleotides are TGCAGCGTTGTACAGACGAACACTGAAGCTTTCTTT.

This clonotype was seen repeatedly, ten times or more. The J gene is TRBJ1-4, the V gene TRBV20-1; a possible D gene is TRBD1 (5 bases). The V end was cut by 6 bases, the J end by 7 bases, with 18 bases between. The CDR3 is 14 amino acids. The germline CDR1 and CDR2 sequences are DFQATT and SNEGSKA (reference sequence). The CDR3 region has the DNA TGCAGTGCCATGGACACGGGACTGTCTGAAAAACTGTTTTTT. Encoded protein: CSAMDTGLSEKLFF.

The gene calls are TRBV7-2 and TRBJ1-5; D not resolved. The germline gives CDR1 SGHTA, CDR2 FQGNSA. This CDR3 is built from 16 residues. The V end was cut by 5 bases, the J end by 4 bases, with 18 bases between. CDR3 sequence (DNA): TGTGCCAGCAGCAAACATGGGCCAGACTGGAATCAGCCCCAGCATTTT. Its protein product is CASSKHGPDWNQPQHF.

This clonotype was recorded a few times. V and J are TRBV6-2 or TRBV6-3 and TRBJ1-2, with D perhaps matching TRBD1 (6 bases). The CDR3 contains 20 residues. Germline CDR1 reads MNHEY; CDR2 reads SVGEGT. Between the trimmed V and J ends, which lost 0 bases and 8 bases, there was a span of 31 bases. The chain's CDR3 is CASSYSYDTAPGKWGRGYTF. The CDR3, as DNA: TGTGCCAGCAGTTACTCCTATGACACGGCCCCTGGGAAATGGGGGCGCGGCTACACCTTC.

This chain uses TRBV5-1 with TRBJ2-7; the match to TRBD1 covers 7 bases. CDR1 SGHRS and CDR2 YFSETQ come from the germline V gene. The CDR3 runs to 14 residues. V dropped 4 bases and J dropped 2; count of bases not matched to a gene: 6. The DNA of the CDR3 is TGCGCCAGCAGCCCCCGGGACAGTACCTACGAGCAGTACTTC. Encoded protein: CASSPRDSTYEQYF.

The gene calls are TRBV5-6 and TRBJ1-1; D gene ambiguous. CDR3 size: 16 residues. From germline, CDR1 is SGHDT and CDR2 YYEEEE. Trimming took off 3 bases at V and 0 bases at J, with 15 bases between the two ends. CDR3 amino acids: CASSWRVGAMNTEAFF. For the CDR3, the DNA is TGTGCCAGCAGCTGGCGGGTGGGAGCCATGAACACTGAAGCTTTCTTT.

V gene TRBV29-1 combines with J gene TRBJ1-2; possible D gene TRBD1, 5 bases. Germline values: CDR1 SQVTM, CDR2 ANQGSEA. CDR3 size: 14 residues. Trimming left V 6 bases short and J 1 base short, with 15 bases between. The DNA of the CDR3 is TGCAGCGTCCTCCCCTCGGGACGTAACTATGGCTACACCTTC. This codes for CSVLPSGRNYGYTF.

This clonotype has only a few counts. V gene TRBV20-1 combines with J gene TRBJ1-1, with 9 bases identical to TRBD1. Germline assignment: CDR1 DFQATT and CDR2 SNEGSKA (reference sequence). V was pared by 0 bases and J by 8 bases, with 4 bases of the junction left unmatched. The CDR3 spans 13 residues. CDR3 loop: CSARESTGGEAFF. In DNA form, the CDR3 reads TGCAGTGCTAGAGAATCGACAGGGGGAGAAGCTTTCTTT.

The chain is built from TRBV5-4 and TRBJ2-3; a weak D match, TRBD1 (6 bases). Trimming shortened V by 5 bases and J by 5 bases, and 21 bases separated the two germline ends. The CDR3 has 16 amino acids. Germline values: CDR1 SGHNT, CDR2 YYREEE (reference sequence). The CDR3 DNA follows: TGTGCCAGCAGGTCAGGGGTAGCTCAACGCCGAGATACGCAGTATTTT. It specifies CASRSGVAQRRDTQYF.

This rearrangement joins TRBV9 to TRBJ2-1; possibly TRBD1 for D (6 bases). The CDR3 runs to 14 residues. Deletions cut 4 bases from V and 4 bases from J, with 12 bases between. The V gene's germline CDR1 is SGDLS and CDR2 YYNGEE. CDR3 nucleotides: TGTGCCAGCAGCCCCCGGACAGCATACAATGAGCAGTTCTTC. It encodes CASSPRTAYNEQFF.

This clonotype has more than one count but fewer than ten. The chain recombines TRBV12-3 or TRBV12-4 with TRBJ2-5, with 7 nucleotides matching TRBD2. Unmatched junction bases numbered 6, after V lost 6 bases and J lost 5 bases. The CDR3 loop spans 13 amino acids. CDR3 in DNA: TGTGCCAGCAGGCGGGGGACGGGGGAGACCCAGTACTTC. Protein: CASRRGTGETQYF.

Ten or more counts support this clonotype. The V and J genes are TRBV5-1 and TRBJ2-5; 12 bases match TRBD1. Germline CDR1 and CDR2: SGHRS and YFSETQ. Losses at the gene ends were 7 bases for V and 5 bases for J; bases not matched to a gene: 15. The CDR3 is made up of 17 amino acids. The CDR3 DNA sequence: TGCGCCAGCTCTCCGGGACAGGGGGCAATTTGGAGCGAGACCCAGTACTTC. It encodes CASSPGQGAIWSETQYF.

The chain has TRBV24-1 and TRBJ2-5; D may be TRBD2 (6 bases). The CDR3 length is 15 residues. CDR1 is KGHDR and CDR2 is SFDVKD in the germline V gene. Between the trimmed V and J ends, which lost 2 bases and 1 base, there was a span of 10 bases. The CDR3 DNA reads TGTGCCACCAGTGATTACGCCGGGAGCCAAGAGACCCAGTACTTC. Amino acids: CATSDYAGSQETQYF.

This clonotype appeared many times. V gene TRBV12-3 or TRBV12-4 combines with J gene TRBJ2-7; D remains unclear. This CDR3 has 13 amino acids. V was pared by 5 bases and J by 3 bases, with 11 bases between. The CDR3 region is CASSTSDLYEQYF. In DNA, the CDR3 is TGTGCCAGCAGTACATCGGATCTCTACGAGCAGTACTTC.

The chain carries TRBV27 and TRBJ2-3; 8 bases are shared with TRBD2. Germline V lookup: CDR1 MNHEY, CDR2 SMNVEV (reference sequence). This CDR3 spans 17 amino acids. V dropped 8 bases and J dropped 1; count of bases not matched to a gene: 14. CDR3 DNA sequence: TGTGCCAGCCACCCGGGGGGGACCGGTATCGGCACAGATACGCAGTATTTT. Translating gives CASHPGGTGIGTDTQYF.

This clonotype was recorded many times. The rearrangement uses TRBV12-3 or TRBV12-4 and TRBJ2-1; D is perhaps TRBD2 (5 bases). The CDR3 length is 14 residues. Deletions cut 6 bases from V and 6 bases from J, with 15 bases between. As DNA, the CDR3 is TGTGCCAGCAGCCACCCCACTAGTTTCAATGAGCAGTTCTTC. Translating gives CASSHPTSFNEQFF.